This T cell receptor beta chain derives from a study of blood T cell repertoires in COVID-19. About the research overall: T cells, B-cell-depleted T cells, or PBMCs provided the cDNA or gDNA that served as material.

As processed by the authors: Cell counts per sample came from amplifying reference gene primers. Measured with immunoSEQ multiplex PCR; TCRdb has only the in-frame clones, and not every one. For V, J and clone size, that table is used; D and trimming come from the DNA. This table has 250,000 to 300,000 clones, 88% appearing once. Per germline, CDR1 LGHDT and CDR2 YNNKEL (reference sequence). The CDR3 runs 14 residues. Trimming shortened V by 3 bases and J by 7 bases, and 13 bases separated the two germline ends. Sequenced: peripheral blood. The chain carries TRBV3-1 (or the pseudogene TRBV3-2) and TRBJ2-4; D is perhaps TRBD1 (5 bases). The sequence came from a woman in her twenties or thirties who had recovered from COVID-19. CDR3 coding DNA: TGTGCCAGCAGCCACGCCGACAGTTCGAACATTCAGTACTTC. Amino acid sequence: CASSHADSSNIQYF.